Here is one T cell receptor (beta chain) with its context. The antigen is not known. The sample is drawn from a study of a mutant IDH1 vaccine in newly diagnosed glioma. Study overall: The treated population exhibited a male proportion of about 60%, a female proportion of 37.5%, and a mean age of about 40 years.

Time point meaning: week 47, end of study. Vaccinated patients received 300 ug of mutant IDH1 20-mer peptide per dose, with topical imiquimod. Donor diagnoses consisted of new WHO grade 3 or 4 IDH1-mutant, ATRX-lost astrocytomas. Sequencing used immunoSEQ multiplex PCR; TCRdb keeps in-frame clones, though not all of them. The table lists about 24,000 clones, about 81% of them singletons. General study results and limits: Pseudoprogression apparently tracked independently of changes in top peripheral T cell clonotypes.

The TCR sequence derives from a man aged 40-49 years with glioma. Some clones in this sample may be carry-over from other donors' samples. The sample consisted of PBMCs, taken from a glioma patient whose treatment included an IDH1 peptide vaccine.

The CDR3 nucleotides are TGTGCCAGCCGTGGGGGGGGAAATTCACCCCTCCACTTT. This gives the protein CASRGGGNSPLHF. V usage is TRBV19 and J usage is TRBJ1-6; D possibly corresponds to TRBD1 (5 bases). Germline lookup yields CDR1 LNHDA and CDR2 SQIVND (reference sequence). The CDR3 runs 13 residues. The V gene lost 9 bases and the J gene lost 7 bases, with 13 bases spanning the gap. The full variable domain, in which reference TRBV19 and TRBJ1-6 provide the parts outside the CDR3, is DGGITQSPKYLFRKEGQNVTLSCEQNLNHDAMYWYRQDPGQGLRLIYYSQIVNDFQKGDIAEGYSVSREKKESFPLTVTSAQKNPTAFYLCASRGGGNSPLHFGNGTRLTVT.